This TCR beta chain was identified in a study of blood T cells in healthy people across ages. It was with a sample-barcoded 5' primer and a J-beta primer mix that a second PCR of about 6 to 12 cycles was run. TCRdb recomputed calls from the 5' RACE reads with MiXCR, one row per CDR3 protein. The sample carries about a million distinct CDR3 sequences, approximately 50% recorded once. The germline V gene has CDR1 LNHNV and CDR2 YYDKDF (reference sequence). After removal of 3 bases from V and 3 bases from J, the junction contained 10 bases not matched to a gene. This CDR3 is 16 amino acids long. As concerns this clonotype: Its antigen is not known.

Every donor gave 9 to 10 milliliters of peripheral blood. Isolated PBMCs totaled at least 7 million in each sample. Study-level points and caveats: CMV status of donors was unknown, possibly confounding expanded clonotype changes.

This receptor was obtained from a woman aged 55-69 years in good health. The chain is built from TRBV15 and TRBJ2-5; 7 positions match TRBD1. The sample taken for sequencing was blood. DNA for the CDR3: TGTGCCACCAGCAGTGTGAGCCGGGACAGAAAAGAGACCCAGTACTTC. It specifies CATSSVSRDRKETQYF.